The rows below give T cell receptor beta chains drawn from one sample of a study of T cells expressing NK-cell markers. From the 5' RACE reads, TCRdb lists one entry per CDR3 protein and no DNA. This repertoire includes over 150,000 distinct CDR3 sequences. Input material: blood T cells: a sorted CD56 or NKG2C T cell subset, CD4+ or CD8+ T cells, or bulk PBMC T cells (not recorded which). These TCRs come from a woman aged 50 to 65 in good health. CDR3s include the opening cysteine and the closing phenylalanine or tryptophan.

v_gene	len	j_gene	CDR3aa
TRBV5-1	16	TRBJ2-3	CASSLVTLQSTDTQYF
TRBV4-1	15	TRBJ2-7	CASSLRGTPGDEQYF
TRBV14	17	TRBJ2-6	CASSQEEGFRGANVLTF
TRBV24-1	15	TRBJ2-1	CATSDPGLAGVEQFF
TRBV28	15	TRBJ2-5	CASSHPSEIGETQYF
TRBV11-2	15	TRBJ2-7	CASSFQLAVPYEQYF
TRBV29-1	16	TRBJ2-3	CSVEDRVSGSTDTQYF
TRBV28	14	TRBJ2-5	CASSLGDGKETQYF
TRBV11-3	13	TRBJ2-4	CASSPRTENIQYF
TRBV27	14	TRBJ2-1	CASSGLAGAVEQFF
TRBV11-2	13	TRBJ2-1	CASSPTGGNEQFF
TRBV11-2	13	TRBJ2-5	CASSLVVAETQYF
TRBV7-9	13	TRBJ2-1	CASSLVTNNEQFF
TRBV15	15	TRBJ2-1	CATSRGLAGSNEQFF
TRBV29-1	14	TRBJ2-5	CSVAASGPQETQYF
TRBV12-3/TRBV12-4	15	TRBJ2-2	CASTPSGSIPGELFF
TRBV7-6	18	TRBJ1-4	CASSSRSRDRGRIEKLFF
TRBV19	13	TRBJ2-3	CASSISGVDTQYF
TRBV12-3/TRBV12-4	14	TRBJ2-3	CASSQAGGTDTQYF
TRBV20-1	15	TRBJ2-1	CSARDPTSRDNEQFF
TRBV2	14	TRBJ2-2	CASSGEGSTGELFF
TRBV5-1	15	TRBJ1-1	CASSPPMTVNTEAFF
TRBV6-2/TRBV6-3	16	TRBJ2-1	CASNPVGGSSYNEQFF
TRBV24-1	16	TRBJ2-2	CATSDPLTGNTGELFF
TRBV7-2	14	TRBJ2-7	CASSYRTVTYEQYF
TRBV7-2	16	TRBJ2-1	CASSLVGESSHNEQFF
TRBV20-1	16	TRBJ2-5	CSANGAGTGAGETQYF
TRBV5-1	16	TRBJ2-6	CASSLKGAAGANVLTF
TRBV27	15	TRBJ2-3	CASSSGQGIVDTQYF
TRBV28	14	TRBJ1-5	CASRLVYSNQPQHF
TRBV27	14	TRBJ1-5	CASSPRQINQPQHF
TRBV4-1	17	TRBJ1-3	CASSQEGQASSGNTIYF
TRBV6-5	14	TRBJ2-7	CASGGGGRAYEQYF
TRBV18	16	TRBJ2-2	CASSPLERKNTGELFF
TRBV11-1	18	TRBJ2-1	CASSRPGVADLSHNEQFF
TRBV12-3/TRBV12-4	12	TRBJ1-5	CASSSGPRAQHF
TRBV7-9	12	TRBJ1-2	CASRMGGYGYTF
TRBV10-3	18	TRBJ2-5	CAISESIGTSGKLETQYF
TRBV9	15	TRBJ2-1	CASSPEGYLYNEQFF
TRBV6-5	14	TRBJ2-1	CASARDRAYNEQFF
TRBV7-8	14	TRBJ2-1	CASSPGLLISGQFF
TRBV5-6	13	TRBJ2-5	CASRSSGLETQYF
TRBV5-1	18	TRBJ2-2	CASSLILGTQGPTGELFF
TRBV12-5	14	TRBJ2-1	CASVGENSYNEQFF
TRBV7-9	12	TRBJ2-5	CASSPSRETQYF
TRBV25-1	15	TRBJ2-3	CASRSQGQGADTQYF
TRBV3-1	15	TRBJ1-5	CASSQTGVSNQPQHF
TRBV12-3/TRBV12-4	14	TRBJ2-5	CASSHRSPQETQYF
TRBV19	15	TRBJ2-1	CASSILGAAYNEQFF
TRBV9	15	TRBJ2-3	CASSVDGVSTDTQYF
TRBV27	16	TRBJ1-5	CASSLGPGQNNQPQHF
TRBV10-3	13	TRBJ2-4	CAIPSGVGHIQYF
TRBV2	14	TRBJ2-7	CASSRTESSYEQYF
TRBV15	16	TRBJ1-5	CATSRGVGSGGQPQHF
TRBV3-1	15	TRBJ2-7	CASSQDRDGRYEQYF
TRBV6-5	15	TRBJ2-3	CASSYMSGRPDTQYF
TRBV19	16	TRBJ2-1	CASSMTGTSVDNEQFF
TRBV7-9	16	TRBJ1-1	CASTYGPSARSTEAFF
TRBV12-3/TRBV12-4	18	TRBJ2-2	CASSFFSWAGGLTGELFF